This T cell receptor beta chain was recovered during a study of CD8+ T cells in alopecia areata. Background on the study: Treated patients were given 5 to 10 mg oral tofacitinib twice daily. Study findings and constraints: Affected scalp, especially in alopecia totalis/universalis, had a higher clonality than normal scalp did.

Researchers gathered lesional scalp punch biopsies and peripheral blood from patients with alopecia areata. PBMCs were stained for CD3, CD4 and CD8, and CD4+ and CD8+ T cells were sorted. On this clone itself: Its antigen is as yet unknown.

Sequencing templates came from extracted RNA that was reverse transcribed into cDNA. Sequencing used immunoSEQ multiplex PCR; TCRdb keeps in-frame clones, though not all of them. The sample yields over 95,000 clones, 41% seen once. Germline-derived CDR1 and CDR2 are SGHVS and FNYEAQ. This CDR3 contains 15 residues. Trimming took 0 bases from V and 7 from J, leaving 16 bases between them. The sequence came from a human donor with alopecia areata. The sample consisted of CD4+ T cells sorted from blood. The chain uses TRBV7-6 and TRBJ2-7; D not resolved. CDR3 loop: CASSLAIGIIREQYF. The CDR3 region has the DNA TGTGCCAGCAGCTTAGCAATAGGGATTATACGGGAGCAGTACTTC. Based on the CDR3 plus reference TRBV7-6 and TRBJ2-7, the full variable domain is GAGVSQSPRYKVTKRGQDVALRCDPISGHVSLYWYRQALGQGPEFLTYFNYEAQQDKSGLPNDRFSAERPEGSISTLTIQRTEQRDSAMYRCASSLAIGIIREQYFGPGTRLTVT.